A selection of T cell receptor beta chains follows, all from one sample in a study of molecular identifiers for immune sequencing clone quantification. TCRdb itself ran the PCR reads through MiXCR, one entry per CDR3 protein. Among approximately 97,000 distinct CDR3 sequences listed, 30% to 45% were seen once. Sequenced material: naive CD8+ T cells from blood, with Jurkat cell RNA spiked in. The receptors stem from a human donor in good health. Some libraries in this study had Jurkat cell RNA spiked in. Each CDR3 is given with its conserved first and last residue. D genes are given only for firm matches. Size is omitted from some rows. Given values are once, few, many or a class for expanded clones.

V	size	D	J	DNA	CDR3
TRBV28	.	TRBD1	TRBJ2-7	TGTGCCAGCAGGGTTAGTCCAGGGGGCGAGCAGTACTTC	CASRVSPGGEQYF
TRBV4-1	.	.	TRBJ1-2	TGCGCCAGCAGCCAAGCACAGGAGATTATACTTGGGGACTATGGCTACACCTTC	CASSQAQEIILGDYGYTF
TRBV28	medium-sized	.	TRBJ2-6	TGTGCCACCATTACAGGGACAACTTTCCCTGGGGCCAACGTCCTGACTTTC	CATITGTTFPGANVLTF
TRBV7-6	few	.	TRBJ2-7	TGTGCCAGCAGCTTAGAGGTCGGGGGCTGGTACTTC	CASSLEVGGWYF
TRBV7-6	.	.	TRBJ2-5	TGTGCCAGCAGCGGAGGACTTGAGGAGACCCAGTACTTC	CASSGGLEETQYF
TRBV29-1	few	TRBD1	TRBJ2-7	TGCAGCGTTGAGATGACAGGGGATAGCTACGAGCAGTACTTC	CSVEMTGDSYEQYF
TRBV15	.	.	TRBJ1-5	TGTGCCACCAGCAAAACTAGACCGAGCAATCAGCCCCAGCATTTT	CATSKTRPSNQPQHF
TRBV2	many	TRBD2	TRBJ2-3	TGTGCCAGCAGTGTGCTAGCGGGAGTGGCAGATACGCAGTATTTT	CASSVLAGVADTQYF
TRBV24-1	.	.	TRBJ2-7	TGTGCCACCAGTGTCCAGGGGGGTTACGAGCAGTACTTC	CATSVQGGYEQYF
TRBV9	.	.	TRBJ2-7	TGTGCCAGCAGCGTAGGGGCAGCGAGCTCCTACGAGCAGTACTTC	CASSVGAASSYEQYF
TRBV27	once	.	TRBJ2-5	TGTGCCAGCAGTTTATCGAAAGAATTCGAGACCCAGTACTTC	CASSLSKEFETQYF
TRBV3-1	few	.	TRBJ1-6	TGTGCCAGCAGCCAACCTGGGGGAGGGACGGAGAATTCACCCCTCCACTTT	CASSQPGGGTENSPLHF
TRBV20-1	.	.	TRBJ2-1	TGCTGTGCTACTTTGCCTCCAACTGTTGGACTCTACAATGAGCAGTTCTTC	CCATLPPTVGLYNEQFF
TRBV6-5	few	TRBD2	TRBJ2-3	TGTGCCAGCAGTTTAGCGGGAGGCTCAGATACGCAGTATTTT	CASSLAGGSDTQYF
TRBV6-1	.	TRBD2	TRBJ2-7	TGTGCCAGCAGTGAAGCCCCGACTAGCGTCGGTGAGCAGTACTTC	CASSEAPTSVGEQYF
TRBV20-1	few	.	TRBJ2-7	TGCAGTGCTAGTGGTGGGGTGGACATGTACGAGCAGTACTTC	CSASGGVDMYEQYF
TRBV4-3	.	TRBD2	TRBJ2-2	TGCGCCAGCAGCCAAGATAGGCGAGCTAGCGGGAGCCTCGGGGAGCTGTTTTTT	CASSQDRRASGSLGELFF